These T cell receptor beta chains were read from a single sample in a study of blood T cell repertoires in COVID-19. This table comes from immunoSEQ multiplex PCR, and its TCRdb copy is limited to in-frame clones, with some not included. Among roughly 320,000 clones listed, approximately 89% were seen once. The material sequenced was peripheral blood. Every receptor here comes from a woman under 40 with COVID-19, enrolled during active disease. The CDR3 runs from the conserved cysteine through the conserved F or W. A D gene is named only where the DNA matches it firmly. Size tells how often a clone was seen (once, few, many) or the class of an expanded clone, and some rows leave it out.

v_call	d_call	clone_size	j_call	cdr3_nt	cdr3_aa
TRBV28	TRBD1	many	TRBJ2-6	TGTGCCAGCAGTTTAGTTGGACAGGGCTTCTCTGGGGCCAACGTCCTGACTTTC	CASSLVGQGFSGANVLTF
TRBV6-6	-	-	TRBJ1-3	TGTGCCAGCAGTCGAAGGGCCCCAGGACTCGGCAGGAACTCTGGAAACACCATATATTTT	CASSRRAPGLGRNSGNTIYF
TRBV29-1	-	once	TRBJ1-1	TGCAGCGTTGTGCGGGGTTTCGGGGCTTTCTTT	CSVVRGFGAFF
TRBV6-5	-	-	TRBJ1-1	TGTGCCAGCAGGACACCAGGGAAACCTGAAGCTTTCTTT	CASRTPGKPEAFF
TRBV6-6	TRBD2	-	TRBJ2-2	TGTGCCAGCCTGACTAGCTTGAACACCGGGGAGCTGTTTTTT	CASLTSLNTGELFF
TRBV11-2	-	-	TRBJ1-1	TGTGCCAGCAGCTTAACCTCCGGAGGGCCAATTGAAGCTTTCTTT	CASSLTSGGPIEAFF
TRBV2	-	-	TRBJ2-3	TGTGCCAGCAGTCCTAGCAGTTATACGCAGTATTTT	CASSPSSYTQYF
TRBV2	-	-	TRBJ2-5	TGTGCCGGAGGAGCGTGGGAAGAGACCCAGTACTTC	CAGGAWEETQYF
TRBV5-8	-	few	TRBJ2-1	TGTGCCAGCAGTCCCGGACAGACTTTCTACAATGAGCAGTTCTTC	CASSPGQTFYNEQFF
TRBV12-3/TRBV12-4	TRBD1	-	TRBJ2-5	TGTGCCAGCAGTTTTGGACAGGGAGAGACCCAGTACTTC	CASSFGQGETQYF
TRBV5-5	-	-	TRBJ1-4	TGTGCCAGCATCGGGTCGGTTGATAATGAAAAACTGTTTTTT	CASIGSVDNEKLFF
TRBV3-1/TRBV3-2	-	-	TRBJ2-3	TGTGCCAGCAGTCCCCCCGACAGACCAGGCACAGATACGCAGTATTTT	CASSPPDRPGTDTQYF
TRBV10-1	TRBD2	-	TRBJ2-3	TGCGCCAGCAGTAGACCCGGGACTAGCGGGGGGGTTAGCACAGATACGCAGTATTTT	CASSRPGTSGGVSTDTQYF
TRBV27	-	-	TRBJ1-6	TGTGCCAGCAGCCTTAGGTCCAGGGGCGTCAATAATTCACCCCTCCACTTT	CASSLRSRGVNNSPLHF
TRBV7-2	TRBD2	-	TRBJ2-1	TGTGCCAGCAGCCCACCGGGACTAGCGGGGAATGAGCAGTTCTTC	CASSPPGLAGNEQFF
TRBV7-3	TRBD1	-	TRBJ1-6	TGTGCCAGCAGCTTAAGGTCAGGGGGATCACCCCTCCACTTT	CASSLRSGGSPLHF
TRBV6-5	-	-	TRBJ2-5	TGTGCCAGCAGGGGGTCAGAGGGTTTACAAGAGACCCAGTACTTC	CASRGSEGLQETQYF
TRBV9	-	-	TRBJ2-3	TGTGCCAGCAGCGTCTCTAGCACAGATACGCAGTATTTT	CASSVSSTDTQYF
TRBV6-5	-	once	TRBJ2-5	TGTGCCAGCAGTTCCCCAGGTTCGGAGACCCAGTACTTC	CASSSPGSETQYF
TRBV7-6	TRBD1	-	TRBJ1-5	TGTGCCAGCAGCTTTAGCGGGACAGGGGGCAATCAGCCCCAGCATTTT	CASSFSGTGGNQPQHF
TRBV4-2	TRBD2	few	TRBJ2-7	TGTGCCAGCAGCCAGACCGGGACTAGCGGGGGGATCTCCTACGAGCAGTACTTC	CASSQTGTSGGISYEQYF
TRBV7-3	-	-	TRBJ2-2	TGTGCCAGCAGCTTAACGAGCACCGGGGAGCTGTTTTTT	CASSLTSTGELFF
TRBV5-1	-	-	TRBJ2-5	TGCGCCAGCAGCCCCGGGGACCAAGAGACCCAGTACTTC	CASSPGDQETQYF